The rows below give T cell receptor beta chains drawn from one sample of a study of siplizumab effects on memory and regulatory T cells. Some clones are missing from TCRdb's copy, which holds only in-frame ones; the method was immunoSEQ multiplex PCR. The sample shows approximately 94,000 clones, around 90% of them seen only once. Material for sequencing was CD4+ T cells sorted from blood. The receptors come from a human donor in good health. The CDR3 runs from the conserved cysteine through the conserved F or W. The order of the fields is CDR3 DNA, CDR3 protein, V gene, D gene, J gene. D genes are given only for firm matches.

TGTGCCAGCAGTGCCCTACAGGGAGGGGAGCAGTTCTTC,CASSALQGGEQFF,TRBV2,-,TRBJ2-1
TGTGCCAGCAGTGACGCATCTCTATTCTATGGCTACACCTTC,CASSDASLFYGYTF,TRBV25-1,-,TRBJ1-2
TGTGCCTGGAGTAGCGCAACTAATGAAAAACTGTTTTTT,CAWSSATNEKLFF,TRBV30,-,TRBJ1-4
TGTGCCAGCAGGAGACAGGGGGCGCCCGGCTACACCTTC,CASRRQGAPGYTF,TRBV28,TRBD1,TRBJ1-2
TGTGCCAGCAGCTTCCTGGACAGGGGGAACACTGAAGCTTTCTTT,CASSFLDRGNTEAFF,TRBV21-1,-,TRBJ1-1
TGTGCCAGCAGCTATACAGGGGGCGGCTATGGCTACACCTTC,CASSYTGGGYGYTF,TRBV5-4,TRBD1,TRBJ1-2
TGTGCCAGCTCACCAAACCCTCTGACGAACACCATATATTTT,CASSPNPLTNTIYF,TRBV18,-,TRBJ1-3
TGTGCCAGCAGCCCAACAGGGGTAGATACGCAGTATTTT,CASSPTGVDTQYF,TRBV11-2,TRBD1,TRBJ2-3
TGTGCCAGCAGCTTATGGGTAGACGGCTACACCTTC,CASSLWVDGYTF,TRBV7-6,-,TRBJ1-2
TGTGCCAGTAGTTATCAGGGTGCCTACGAGCAGTACTTC,CASSYQGAYEQYF,TRBV19,-,TRBJ2-7
TGTGCCAGCAGTGAGGGATATATGAACACTGAAGCTTTCTTT,CASSEGYMNTEAFF,TRBV6-1,-,TRBJ1-1
TGTGCCAGCAGCACTGACAACTATGGCTACACCTTC,CASSTDNYGYTF,TRBV13,-,TRBJ1-2
TGTGCCAGCAGTTATCTAAACAACAGGGGGCGTGGGGATGAGCAGTTCTTC,CASSYLNNRGRGDEQFF,TRBV2,TRBD1,TRBJ2-1
TGTGCTAGTTGTTCTAGCGGGGGGGCGGGCAATCAGCCCCAGCATTTT,CASCSSGGAGNQPQHF,TRBV12-5,-,TRBJ1-5